What follows are 19 T cell receptor beta chains derived from one specimen sequenced in a study of shared clonotypes between healthy human individuals. TCRdb's copy holds only in-frame clones and misses some; the assay was immunoSEQ multiplex PCR. The sample comprises roughly 2.4 million clones, approximately 94% of which are singletons, and roughly 0.13% rests with the top ten. The sequenced sample was naive CD4+ T cells sorted from blood. Subset here: CD45RA+ positively selected. The receptor source for this set is a man aged 18 to 30 in good health.

The J gene is TRBJ2-1, the V gene TRBV6-6, with 10 positions matching TRBD2. This CDR3 contains 16 residues. Germline CDR1 is MNHNY and CDR2 is SVGAGI (reference sequence). J lost 10 bases, V lost 2 bases, and 11 bases had no gene match. The CDR3 reads CASSYPRSGGANEQFF. In DNA, the CDR3 is TGTGCCAGCAGTTACCCCCGGAGCGGGGGGGCTAACGAGCAGTTCTTC.

The V and J genes are TRBV30 and TRBJ2-2, with D perhaps assigned TRBD1 or TRBD2 (6 bases each). The CDR3 runs 15 residues. V lost 1 base and J 1 base, leaving 10 bases between the germline ends. Germline CDR1 is GTSNPN and CDR2 is SVGIG (reference sequence). The CDR3 loop is CAWSGGTLNTGELFF. The CDR3 nucleotides read TGTGCCTGGAGTGGCGGGACACTGAACACCGGGGAGCTGTTTTTT.

The chain couples TRBV27 to TRBJ2-4, with D possibly being TRBD2 (6 bases). CDR3 size: 13 residues. V lost 8 bases and J lost 0, with 8 bases in between. The germline CDR1 and CDR2 sequences are MNHEY and SMNVEV (reference sequence). The CDR3 DNA sequence: TGTGCCAGCGCGGGACTAGCCAAAAACATTCAGTACTTC. Its translation: CASAGLAKNIQYF.

This clone was counted only a few times. The chain couples TRBV11-2 to TRBJ1-2; no clear D gene. CDR3 length: 16 residues. Germline CDR1 and CDR2: SGHAT and FQNNGV. The ends were cut back, 4 bases at V and 3 bases at J, with 18 bases in the middle. Here the CDR3 DNA reads TGTGCCAGCAGCTCCGGCAAGTCGGGGAGGTACTATGGCTACACCTTC. Translated: CASSSGKSGRYYGYTF.

The chain employs TRBV6-1 and TRBJ1-5, with unresolved D. The V end was cut by 5 bases, the J end by 5 bases, with 16 bases between. The CDR3 is 15 amino acids. CDR1 and CDR2 (germline): MNHNS, SASEGT. The DNA of the CDR3 is TGTGCCAGCAGTCTCCCGGGCAGGATCGATCAGCCCCAGCATTTT. It yields the protein CASSLPGRIDQPQHF.

The chain joins TRBV29-1 to TRBJ2-7; TRBD2 matches at 9 bases. This CDR3 region has 13 residues. Germline values: CDR1 SQVTM, CDR2 ANQGSEA. Trimming took 6 bases from V and 4 from J; bases not matched to a gene: 7. Here the CDR3 DNA reads TGCAGCGTACGTATAGCGGGGGATTACGAGCAGTACTTC. Residues: CSVRIAGDYEQYF.

The chain is built from TRBV5-1 and TRBJ1-4; 9 positions match TRBD1. The CDR3 is made up of 15 amino acids. Germline CDR1 SGHRS, CDR2 YFSETQ. V was pared by 4 bases and J by 8 bases, with 9 bases of the junction left unmatched. This CDR3 is CASSPEGQGREKLFF. Written as DNA, the CDR3 is TGCGCCAGCAGCCCTGAGGGACAGGGTCGAGAAAAACTGTTTTTT.

The V and J genes are TRBV29-1 and TRBJ1-2; no firm D call. Germline-derived CDR1 and CDR2 are SQVTM and ANQGSEA. CDR3 size: 12 residues. V lost 4 bases and J 7 bases, leaving 13 bases between the germline ends. In nucleotides, the CDR3 is TGCAGCGTTGCCGGAGTCGACATTGGCTACACCTTC. It is translated as CSVAGVDIGYTF.

The V call is TRBV5-3, the J call TRBJ2-4; 13 nucleotides agree with TRBD2. TRBV5-3 is noted as an ORF with a role that remains uncertain. The J segment lost 7 bases and the V segment lost 3 bases, leaving 7 bases of the junction unmatched. The CDR3 contains 16 residues. DNA for the CDR3: TGTGCCAGAAGCTGGAAGACTAGCGGGAGGCGGAACATTCAGTACTTC. It codes for CARSWKTSGRRNIQYF.

This rearrangement joins TRBV28 to TRBJ1-5; maybe TRBD1 (6 bases). Germline CDR1 is MDHEN and CDR2 is SYDVKM. V was trimmed by 7 bases and J by 5 bases, leaving 15 bases between them. The CDR3 has 14 residues. The chain's CDR3 is CASKSGTTHQPQHF. The CDR3 nucleotides are TGTGCCAGCAAAAGCGGGACAACACATCAGCCCCAGCATTTT.

The chain employs TRBV2 and TRBJ1-5; D is ambiguous. Per germline, CDR1 SNHLY and CDR2 FYNNEI. Trimming removed 1 base from V and 2 bases from J, with 12 bases in between. This CDR3 has 16 amino acids. Here the CDR3 DNA reads TGTGCCAGCAGTGAAGGTCGGAGGACCGGCAATCAGCCCCAGCATTTT. Translation: CASSEGRRTGNQPQHF.

This chain joins TRBV18 and TRBJ2-7; 10 bases align to TRBD2. CDR3 length equals 14 residues. CDR1 and CDR2 (germline): KGHSH, LQKENI. Trimming removed 8 bases from V and 5 bases from J; junction bases left unmatched: 9. Here the CDR3 DNA reads TGTGCCAGCGCCATTCTAGCGGGAGTCCACGAGCAGTACTTC. This gives the protein CASAILAGVHEQYF.

Concerning this clone itself: The sample has other DNA sequences that encode this CDR3 too. The chain employs TRBV29-1 and TRBJ2-5, with D possibly called TRBD1 or TRBD2 (6 bases each). Trimming pared 0 bases from V and 8 bases from J, leaving 10 bases between. Germline V gives CDR1 SQVTM, CDR2 ANQGSEA. The CDR3 has 12 residues. CDR3 amino acids: CSVEDGGETQYF. CDR3 DNA sequence: TGCAGCGTTGAAGACGGGGGCGAAACCCAGTACTTC.

This clone was seen once. This rearrangement joins TRBV18 to TRBJ1-5, with 8 bases lining up with TRBD1. Germline trimming cut 5 bases from V and 7 bases from J; bases unmatched to any gene: 1. This CDR3 has 12 residues. Germline lookup yields CDR1 KGHSH and CDR2 LQKENI. CDR3 sequence reads: CASSTGGQPQHF. In nucleotides, the CDR3 is TGTGCCAGCTCAACAGGGGGACAGCCCCAGCATTTT.

The chain uses TRBV9 and TRBJ2-3; no reliable D call. The germline V gene encodes CDR1 SGDLS and CDR2 YYNGEE. The CDR3 covers 15 residues. V was cut by 4 bases and J by 1 base, with 13 bases left in between. CDR3 sequence reads: CASSPETARTDTQYF. The DNA for the CDR3 is TGTGCCAGCAGCCCAGAAACTGCCCGCACAGATACGCAGTATTTT. Complete variable domain (other parts from reference TRBV9 and TRBJ2-3): DSGVTQTPKHLITATGQRVTLRCSPRSGDLSVYWYQQSLDQGLQFLIQYYNGEERAKGNILERFSAQQFPDLHSELNLSSLELGDSALYFCASSPETARTDTQYFGPGTRLTVL.

The chain couples TRBV9 to TRBJ2-7, with D maybe TRBD1 (5 bases). The length of the CDR3 is 15 residues. Germline V gene sequence: CDR1 SGDLS, CDR2 YYNGEE. The V end lost 0 bases, the J end lost 5 bases, and 15 bases lay between the germline ends. The CDR3 region is CASSVEGRAGDEQYF. DNA of the CDR3: TGTGCCAGCAGCGTAGAAGGCAGGGCCGGAGACGAGCAGTACTTC.

V gene TRBV19 combines with J gene TRBJ2-7; the D gene could be TRBD1 or TRBD2 (5 bases each). With 3 bases removed from V and 4 bases from J, the gap between germline ends came to 10 bases. The CDR3 is made up of 13 amino acids. Per the germline V gene, CDR1 is LNHDA and CDR2 is SQIVND (reference sequence). CDR3 region: CASSMRGGYEQYF. The CDR3 bases are TGTGCCAGTAGTATGAGGGGCGGATACGAGCAGTACTTC.

Concerning this clone: Within the sample, other DNA sequences also encode this same CDR3. V is TRBV11-3 and J is TRBJ2-7; D possibly corresponds to TRBD2 (6 bases). This CDR3 region has 14 residues. Trimming removed 5 bases from V and 0 bases from J, with 11 bases in between. CDR1 and CDR2 from the germline V gene are SGHNT and YENEEA. The CDR3 spells CASSPGTGSYEQYF. The CDR3 coding sequence is TGTGCCAGCAGCCCCGGGACTGGCTCCTACGAGCAGTACTTC.

This chain uses TRBV30 with TRBJ2-7, with a weak D call TRBD1 (6 bases). The CDR3 has 13 amino acids. Deletions cut 3 bases from V and 2 bases from J, with 11 bases between. Looked up from germline, CDR1 is GTSNPN and CDR2 is SVGIG (reference sequence). The CDR3 sequence is CAWSLTGTYEQYF. The CDR3 DNA follows: TGTGCCTGGAGCCTCACAGGGACCTACGAGCAGTACTTC.